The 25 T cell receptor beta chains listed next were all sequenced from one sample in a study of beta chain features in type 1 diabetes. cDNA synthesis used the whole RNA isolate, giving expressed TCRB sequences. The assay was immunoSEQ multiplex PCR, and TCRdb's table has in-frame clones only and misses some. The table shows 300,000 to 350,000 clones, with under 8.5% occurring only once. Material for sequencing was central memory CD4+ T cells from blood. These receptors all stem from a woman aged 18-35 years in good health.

The chain's CDR3 is CASSPSLAGGGQETQYF. As DNA, the CDR3 is TGTGCCAGCAGCCCCTCGCTAGCGGGAGGTGGCCAAGAGACCCAGTACTTC. The rearrangement links TRBV9 to TRBJ2-5, with 11 bases identical to TRBD2. The CDR3 consists of 17 residues. V lost 4 bases, J lost 1 base, and 9 bases stayed unmatched. Germline lookup yields CDR1 SGDLS and CDR2 YYNGEE.

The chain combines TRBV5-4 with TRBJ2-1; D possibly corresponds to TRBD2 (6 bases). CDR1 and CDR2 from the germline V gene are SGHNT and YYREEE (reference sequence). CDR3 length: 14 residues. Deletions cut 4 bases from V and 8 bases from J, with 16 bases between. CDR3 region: CASSLRGGSYEQFF. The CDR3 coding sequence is TGTGCCAGCAGCCTTCGCGGAGGGAGTTATGAGCAGTTCTTC. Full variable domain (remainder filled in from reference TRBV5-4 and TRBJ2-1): ETGVTQSPTHLIKTRGQQVTLRCSSQSGHNTVSWYQQALGQGPQFIFQYYREEENGRGNFPPRFSGLQFPNYSSELNVNALELDDSALYLCASSLRGGSYEQFFGPGTRLTVL.

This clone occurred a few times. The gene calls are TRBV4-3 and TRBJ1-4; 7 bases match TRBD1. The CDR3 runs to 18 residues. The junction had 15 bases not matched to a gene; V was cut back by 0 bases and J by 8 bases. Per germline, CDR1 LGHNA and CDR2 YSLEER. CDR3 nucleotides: TGCGCCAGCAGCCAAGACCCCTATGCCCAGGGGGTAAAGGAAAAACTGTTTTTT. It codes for CASSQDPYAQGVKEKLFF.

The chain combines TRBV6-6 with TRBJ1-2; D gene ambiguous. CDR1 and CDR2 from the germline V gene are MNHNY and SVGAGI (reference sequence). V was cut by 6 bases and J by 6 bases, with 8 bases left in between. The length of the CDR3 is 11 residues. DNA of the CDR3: TGTGCCAGCAGGGTTGGGGATGGCTACACCTTC. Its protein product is CASRVGDGYTF.

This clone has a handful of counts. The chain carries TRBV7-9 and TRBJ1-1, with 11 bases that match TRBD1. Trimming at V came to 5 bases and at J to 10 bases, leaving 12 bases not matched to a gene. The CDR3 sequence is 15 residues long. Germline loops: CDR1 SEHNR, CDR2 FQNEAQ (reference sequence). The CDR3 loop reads CASSALQGQGVGAFF. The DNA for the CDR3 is TGTGCCAGCAGCGCCCTCCAGGGACAGGGGGTGGGAGCTTTCTTT.

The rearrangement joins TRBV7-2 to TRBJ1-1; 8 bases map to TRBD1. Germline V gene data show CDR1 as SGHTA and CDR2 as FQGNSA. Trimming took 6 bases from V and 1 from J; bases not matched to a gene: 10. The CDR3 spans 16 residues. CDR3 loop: CASSRSTGGRNTEAFF. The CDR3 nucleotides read TGTGCCAGCAGTCGTTCTACAGGGGGTAGGAACACTGAAGCTTTCTTT. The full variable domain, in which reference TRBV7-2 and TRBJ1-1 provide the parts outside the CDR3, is GAGVSQSPSNKVTEKGKDVELRCDPISGHTALYWYRQSLGQGLEFLIYFQGNSAPDKSGLPSDRFSAERTGGSVSTLTIQRTQQEDSAVYLCASSRSTGGRNTEAFFGQGTRLTVV.

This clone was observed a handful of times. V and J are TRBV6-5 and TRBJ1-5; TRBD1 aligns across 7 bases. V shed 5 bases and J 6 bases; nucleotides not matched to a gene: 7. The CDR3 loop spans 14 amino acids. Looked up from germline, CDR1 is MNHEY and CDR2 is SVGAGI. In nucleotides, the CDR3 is TGTGCCAGCAGTCGGGACAGACGGATTCAGCCCCAGCATTTT. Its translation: CASSRDRRIQPQHF.

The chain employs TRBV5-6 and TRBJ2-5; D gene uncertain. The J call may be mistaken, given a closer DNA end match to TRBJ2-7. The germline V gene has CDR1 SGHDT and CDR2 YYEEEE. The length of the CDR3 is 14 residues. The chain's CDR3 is CASSLHGGSYEQYF. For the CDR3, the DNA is TGTGCCAGCAGCTTACATGGCGGATCCTACGAGCAGTACTTC.

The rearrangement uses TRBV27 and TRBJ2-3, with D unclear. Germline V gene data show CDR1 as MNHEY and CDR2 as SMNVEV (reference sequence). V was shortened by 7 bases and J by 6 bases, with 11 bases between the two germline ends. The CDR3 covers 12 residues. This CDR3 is CASKGFSDTQYF. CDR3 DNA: TGTGCCAGCAAGGGTTTCAGTGATACGCAGTATTTT.

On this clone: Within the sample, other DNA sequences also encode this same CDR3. The CDR3 DNA reads as TGTGCCATCAGGGGCGGGGTAAGCACAGATACGCAGTATTTT. Amino acid sequence: CAIRGGVSTDTQYF. The V call is TRBV10-3, the J call TRBJ2-3; a weak D match, TRBD2 (6 bases). This CDR3 region has 14 residues. V shed 6 bases and J shed 0 bases, with 10 bases lying between them. Germline CDR1 ENHRY, CDR2 SYGVKD.

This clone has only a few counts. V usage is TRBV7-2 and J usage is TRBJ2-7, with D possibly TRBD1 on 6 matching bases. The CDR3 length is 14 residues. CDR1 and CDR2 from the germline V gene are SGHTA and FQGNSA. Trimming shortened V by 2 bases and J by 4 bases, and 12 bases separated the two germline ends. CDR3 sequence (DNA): TGTGCCAGCAGCTTACGCAGGGGACGGTACGAGCAGTACTTC. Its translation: CASSLRRGRYEQYF.

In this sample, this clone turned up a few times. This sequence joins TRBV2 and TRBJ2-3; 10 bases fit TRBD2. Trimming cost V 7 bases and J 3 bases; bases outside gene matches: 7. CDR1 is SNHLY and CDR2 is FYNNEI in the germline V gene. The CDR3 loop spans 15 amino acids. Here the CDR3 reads CASKRLAGVTDTQYF. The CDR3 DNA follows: TGTGCCAGCAAGAGGCTAGCGGGAGTGACAGATACGCAGTATTTT.

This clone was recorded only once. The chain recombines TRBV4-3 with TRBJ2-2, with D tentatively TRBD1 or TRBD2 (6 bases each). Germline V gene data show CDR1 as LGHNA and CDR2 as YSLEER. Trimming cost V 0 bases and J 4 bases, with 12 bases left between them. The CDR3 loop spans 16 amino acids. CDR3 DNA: TGCGCCAGCAGCCAAGAAGGGGGACTTTTCACCGGGGAGCTGTTTTTT. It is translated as CASSQEGGLFTGELFF.

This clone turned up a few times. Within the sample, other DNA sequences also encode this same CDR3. The CDR3 reads CASSQGRNTEAFF. CDR3 bases: TGCGCCAGCAGCCAAGGACGGAACACTGAAGCTTTCTTT. The genes are TRBV4-3 and TRBJ1-1, with D uncertain. CDR1 LGHNA and CDR2 YSLEER come from the germline V gene. This CDR3 spans 13 amino acids. V was shortened by 1 base and J by 1 base, with 4 bases between the two germline ends.

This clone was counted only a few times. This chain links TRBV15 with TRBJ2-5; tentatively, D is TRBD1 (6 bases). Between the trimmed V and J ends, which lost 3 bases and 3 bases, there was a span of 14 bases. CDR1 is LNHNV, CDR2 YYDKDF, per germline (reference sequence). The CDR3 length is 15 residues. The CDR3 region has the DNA TGTGCCACCAGCAGGGCCGGGACAACGAAAGAGACCCAGTACTTC. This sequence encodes CATSRAGTTKETQYF. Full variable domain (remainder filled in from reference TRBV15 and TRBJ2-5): DAMVIQNPRYQVTQFGKPVTLSCSQTLNHNVMYWYQQKSSQAPKLLFHYYDKDFNNEADTPDNFQSRRPNTSFCFLDIRSPGLGDTAMYLCATSRAGTTKETQYFGPGTRLLVL.

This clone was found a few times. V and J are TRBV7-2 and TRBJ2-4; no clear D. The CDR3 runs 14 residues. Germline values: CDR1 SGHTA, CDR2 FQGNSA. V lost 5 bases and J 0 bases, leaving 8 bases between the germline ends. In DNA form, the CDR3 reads TGTGCCAGCAGCCCCCCGATAGCCAAAAACATTCAGTACTTC. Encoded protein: CASSPPIAKNIQYF. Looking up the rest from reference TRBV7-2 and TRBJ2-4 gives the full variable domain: GAGVSQSPSNKVTEKGKDVELRCDPISGHTALYWYRQSLGQGLEFLIYFQGNSAPDKSGLPSDRFSAERTGGSVSTLTIQRTQQEDSAVYLCASSPPIAKNIQYFGAGTRLSVL.

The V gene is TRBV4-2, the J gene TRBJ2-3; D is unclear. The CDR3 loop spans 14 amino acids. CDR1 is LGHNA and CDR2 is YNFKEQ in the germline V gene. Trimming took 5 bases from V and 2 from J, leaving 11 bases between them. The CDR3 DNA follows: TGTGCCAGCAGCTTGGAACCCCACACAGATACGCAGTATTTT. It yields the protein CASSLEPHTDTQYF.

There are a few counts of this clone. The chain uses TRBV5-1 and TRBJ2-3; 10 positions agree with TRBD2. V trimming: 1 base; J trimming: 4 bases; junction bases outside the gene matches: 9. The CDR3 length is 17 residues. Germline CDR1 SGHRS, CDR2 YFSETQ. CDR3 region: CASSLKPGLAVPDTQYF. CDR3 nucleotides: TGCGCCAGCAGCTTGAAACCCGGACTAGCGGTCCCAGATACGCAGTATTTT.

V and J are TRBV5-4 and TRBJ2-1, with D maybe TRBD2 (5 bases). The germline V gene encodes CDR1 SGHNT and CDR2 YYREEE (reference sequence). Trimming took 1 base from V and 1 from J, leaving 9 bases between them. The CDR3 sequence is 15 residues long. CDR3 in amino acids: CASSLYTGSYNEQFF. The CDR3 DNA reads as TGTGCCAGCAGCTTGTATACGGGATCCTACAATGAGCAGTTCTTC.

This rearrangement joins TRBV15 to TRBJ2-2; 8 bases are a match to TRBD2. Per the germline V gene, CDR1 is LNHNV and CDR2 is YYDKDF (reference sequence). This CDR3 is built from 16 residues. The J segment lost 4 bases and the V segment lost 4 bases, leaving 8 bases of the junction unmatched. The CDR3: CATSNRLAGGTGELFF. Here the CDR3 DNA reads TGTGCCACCAGCAACAGACTGGCGGGAGGCACCGGGGAGCTGTTTTTT.

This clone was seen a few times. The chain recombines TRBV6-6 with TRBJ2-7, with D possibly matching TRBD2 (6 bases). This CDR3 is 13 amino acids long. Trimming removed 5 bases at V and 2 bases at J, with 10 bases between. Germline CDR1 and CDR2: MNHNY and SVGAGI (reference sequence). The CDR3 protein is CASSNPSAYEQYF. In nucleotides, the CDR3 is TGTGCCAGCAGTAACCCTAGCGCCTACGAGCAGTACTTC.

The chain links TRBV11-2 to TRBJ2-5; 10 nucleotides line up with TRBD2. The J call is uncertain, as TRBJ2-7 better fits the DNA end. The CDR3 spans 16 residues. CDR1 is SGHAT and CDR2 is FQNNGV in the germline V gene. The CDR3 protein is CASSPRGTSETYEQYF. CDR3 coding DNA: TGTGCCAGCAGCCCTAGGGGGACTAGCGAAACCTACGAGCAGTACTTC.

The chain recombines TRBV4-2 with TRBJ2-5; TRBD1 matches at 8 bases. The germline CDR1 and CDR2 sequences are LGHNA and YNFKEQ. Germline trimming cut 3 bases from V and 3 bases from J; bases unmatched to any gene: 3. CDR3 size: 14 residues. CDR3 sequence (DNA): TGTGCCAGCAGCCAGATGACAGGGGAAGAGACCCAGTACTTC. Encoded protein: CASSQMTGEETQYF.

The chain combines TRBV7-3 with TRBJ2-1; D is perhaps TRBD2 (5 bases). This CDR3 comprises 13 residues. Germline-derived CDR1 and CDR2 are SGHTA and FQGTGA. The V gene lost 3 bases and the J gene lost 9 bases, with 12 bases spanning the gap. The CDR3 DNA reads TGTGCCAGCAGCTTTAACTACCTAGCTGAGCAGTTCTTC. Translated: CASSFNYLAEQFF.

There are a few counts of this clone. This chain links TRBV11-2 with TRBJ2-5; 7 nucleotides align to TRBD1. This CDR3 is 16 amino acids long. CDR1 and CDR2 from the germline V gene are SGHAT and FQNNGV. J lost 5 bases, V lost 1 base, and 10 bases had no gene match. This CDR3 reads CASSLVGFKGQETQYF. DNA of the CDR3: TGTGCCAGCAGCTTAGTCGGCTTTAAGGGACAGGAGACCCAGTACTTC. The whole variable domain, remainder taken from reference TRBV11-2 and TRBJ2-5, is EAGVAQSPRYKIIEKRQSVAFWCNPISGHATLYWYQQILGQGPKLLIQFQNNGVVDDSQLPKDRFSAERLKGVDSTLKIQPAKLEDSAVYLCASSLVGFKGQETQYFGPGTRLLVL.